This T cell receptor (beta chain) is from a study of blood T cell repertoires in COVID-19. CDR3 length: 13 residues. V dropped 7 bases and J dropped 5 bases, with 14 bases sitting between them. Using immunoSEQ multiplex PCR, the repertoire was profiled, and TCRdb retains in-frame clones only, with some absent. Altogether tens of thousands of clones are present, 89% being singletons, with the ten largest covering roughly 2.5%. This chain links TRBV12-3 or TRBV12-4 with TRBJ1-2, with D possibly matching TRBD1 (5 bases). This clonotype was sampled from a middle-aged man with COVID-19, enrolled during active disease. The sequencing sample was made of peripheral blood. The DNA for the CDR3 is TGTGCCAGCAAGTCGGACAAAGTATATGGCTACACCTTC. Amino acid sequence: CASKSDKVYGYTF.